This paragraph covers one TCR beta chain sequence. Sequencing used immunoSEQ multiplex PCR; TCRdb keeps in-frame clones, though not all of them. The sample consists of around 100,000 clones, approximately 91% of them appearing once. The data are from a study of siplizumab effects on memory and regulatory T cells. V lost 6 bases and J 1 base, leaving 13 bases between the germline ends. This CDR3 contains 14 residues. Germline assignment: CDR1 MNHEY and CDR2 SMNVEV (reference sequence). The TCR comes from a human donor in good health. Some clones in this sample may be carry-over from other donors' samples. Sample: CD4+ T cells sorted from blood. This rearrangement joins TRBV27 to TRBJ2-7, with TRBD2 as a possible D gene (5 bases). The CDR3, as DNA: TGTGCCAGCAGCCGAGACGAGGGTTCCTACGAGCAGTACTTC. It specifies CASSRDEGSYEQYF.